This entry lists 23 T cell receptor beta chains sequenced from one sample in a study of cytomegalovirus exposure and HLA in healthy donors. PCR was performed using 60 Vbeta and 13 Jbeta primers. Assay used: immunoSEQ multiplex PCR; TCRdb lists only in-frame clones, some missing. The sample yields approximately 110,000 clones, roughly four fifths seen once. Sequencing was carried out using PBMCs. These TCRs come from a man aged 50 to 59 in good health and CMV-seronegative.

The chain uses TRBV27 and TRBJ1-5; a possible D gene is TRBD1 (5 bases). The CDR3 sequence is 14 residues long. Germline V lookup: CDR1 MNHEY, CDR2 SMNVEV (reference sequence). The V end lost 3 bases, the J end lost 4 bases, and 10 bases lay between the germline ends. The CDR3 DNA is TGTGCCAGCAGTTTGCGGGGGGAAAATCAGCCCCAGCATTTT. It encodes CASSLRGENQPQHF.

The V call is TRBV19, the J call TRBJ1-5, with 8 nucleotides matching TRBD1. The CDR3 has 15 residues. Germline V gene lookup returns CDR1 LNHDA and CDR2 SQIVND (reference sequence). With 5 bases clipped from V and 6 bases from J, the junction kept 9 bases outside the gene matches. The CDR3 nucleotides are TGTGCCAGTAGTTCCGCCAACAGGGGGTTTCAGCCCCAGCATTTT. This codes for CASSSANRGFQPQHF.

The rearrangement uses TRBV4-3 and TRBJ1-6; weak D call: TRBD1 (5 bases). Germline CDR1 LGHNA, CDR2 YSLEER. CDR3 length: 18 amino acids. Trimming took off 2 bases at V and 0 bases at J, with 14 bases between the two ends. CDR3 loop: CASSQTPQGRSYNSPLHF. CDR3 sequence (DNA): TGCGCCAGCAGCCAAACCCCCCAGGGCCGCTCCTATAATTCACCCCTCCACTTT.

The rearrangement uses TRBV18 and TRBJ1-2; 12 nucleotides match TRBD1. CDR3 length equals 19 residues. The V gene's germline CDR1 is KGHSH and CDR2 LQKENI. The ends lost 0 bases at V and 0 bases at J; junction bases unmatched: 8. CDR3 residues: CASSPPGQGATISNYGYTF. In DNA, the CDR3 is TGTGCCAGCTCACCACCGGGACAGGGGGCTACGATTTCTAACTATGGCTACACCTTC.

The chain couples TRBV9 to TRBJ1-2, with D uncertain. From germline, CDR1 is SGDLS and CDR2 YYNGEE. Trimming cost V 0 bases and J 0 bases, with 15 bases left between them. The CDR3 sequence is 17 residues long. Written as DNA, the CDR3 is TGTGCCAGCAGCGTAGCCCCCCGGCCCGAGGCTAACTATGGCTACACCTTC. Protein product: CASSVAPRPEANYGYTF.

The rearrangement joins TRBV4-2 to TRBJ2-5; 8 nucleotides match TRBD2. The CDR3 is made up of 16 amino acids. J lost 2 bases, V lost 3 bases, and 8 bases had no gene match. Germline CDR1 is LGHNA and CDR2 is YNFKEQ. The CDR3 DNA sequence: TGTGCCAGCAGCCATTCATTAGCGGGGAGGCAAGAGACCCAGTACTTC. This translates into CASSHSLAGRQETQYF.

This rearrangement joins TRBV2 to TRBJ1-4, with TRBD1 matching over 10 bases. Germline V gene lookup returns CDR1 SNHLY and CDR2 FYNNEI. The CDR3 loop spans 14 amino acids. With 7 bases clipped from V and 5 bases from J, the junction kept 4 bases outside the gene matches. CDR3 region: CASNPTGGNEKLFF. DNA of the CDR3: TGTGCCAGCAATCCGACAGGGGGCAATGAAAAACTGTTTTTT. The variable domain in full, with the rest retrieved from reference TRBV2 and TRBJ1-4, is EPEVTQTPSHQVTQMGQEVILRCVPISNHLYFYWYRQILGQKVEFLVSFYNNEISEKSEIFDDQFSVERPDGSNFTLKIRSTKLEDSAMYFCASNPTGGNEKLFFGSGTQLSVL.

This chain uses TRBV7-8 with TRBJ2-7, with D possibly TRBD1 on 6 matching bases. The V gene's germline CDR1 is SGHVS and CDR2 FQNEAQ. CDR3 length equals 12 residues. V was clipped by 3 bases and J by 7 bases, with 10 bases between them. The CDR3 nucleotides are TGTGCCAGCAGCTTTTCTCAGGGGGAGCAGTACGTC. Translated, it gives CASSFSQGEQYV.

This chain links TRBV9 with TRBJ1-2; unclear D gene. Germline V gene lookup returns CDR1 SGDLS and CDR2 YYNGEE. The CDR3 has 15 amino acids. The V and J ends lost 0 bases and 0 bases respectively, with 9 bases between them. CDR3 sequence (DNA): TGTGCCAGCAGCGTAGACGGAGTGTCTAACTATGGCTACACCTTC. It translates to CASSVDGVSNYGYTF.

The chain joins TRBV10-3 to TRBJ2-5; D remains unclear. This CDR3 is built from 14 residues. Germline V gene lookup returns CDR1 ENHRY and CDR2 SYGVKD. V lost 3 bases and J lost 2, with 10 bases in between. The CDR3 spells CAISDLTEQETQYF. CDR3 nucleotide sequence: TGTGCCATCAGTGATCTAACAGAACAAGAGACCCAGTACTTC.

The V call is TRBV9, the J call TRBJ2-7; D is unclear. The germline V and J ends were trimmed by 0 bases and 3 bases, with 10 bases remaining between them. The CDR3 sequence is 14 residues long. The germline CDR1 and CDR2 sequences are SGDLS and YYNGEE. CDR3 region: CASSVGNRDYEQYF. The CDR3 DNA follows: TGTGCCAGCAGCGTAGGTAACAGAGACTACGAGCAGTACTTC.

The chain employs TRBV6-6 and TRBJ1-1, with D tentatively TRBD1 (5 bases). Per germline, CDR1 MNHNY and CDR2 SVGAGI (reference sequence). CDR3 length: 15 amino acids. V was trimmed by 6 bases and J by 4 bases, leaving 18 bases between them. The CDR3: CASRTTGGTGTEAFF. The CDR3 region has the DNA TGTGCCAGCAGAACAACGGGGGGGACGGGCACTGAAGCTTTCTTT.

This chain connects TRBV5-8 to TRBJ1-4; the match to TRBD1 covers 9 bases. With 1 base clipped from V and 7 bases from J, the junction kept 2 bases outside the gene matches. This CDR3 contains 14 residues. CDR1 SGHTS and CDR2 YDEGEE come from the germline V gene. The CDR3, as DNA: TGTGCCAGCAGCTTGACAGGGGGCAGTGAAAAACTGTTTTTT. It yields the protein CASSLTGGSEKLFF.

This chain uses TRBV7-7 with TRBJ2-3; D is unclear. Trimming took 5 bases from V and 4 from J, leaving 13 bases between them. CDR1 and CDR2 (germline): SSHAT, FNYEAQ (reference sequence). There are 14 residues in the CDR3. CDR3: CASSRLRSPDTQYF. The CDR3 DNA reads TGTGCCAGCAGCAGACTTAGGTCCCCAGATACGCAGTATTTT. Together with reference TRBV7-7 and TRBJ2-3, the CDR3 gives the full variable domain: GAGVSQSPRYKVTKRGQDVTLRCDPISSHATLYWYQQALGQGPEFLTYFNYEAQPDKSGLPSDRFSAERPEGSISTLTIQRTEQRDSAMYRCASSRLRSPDTQYFGPGTRLTVL.

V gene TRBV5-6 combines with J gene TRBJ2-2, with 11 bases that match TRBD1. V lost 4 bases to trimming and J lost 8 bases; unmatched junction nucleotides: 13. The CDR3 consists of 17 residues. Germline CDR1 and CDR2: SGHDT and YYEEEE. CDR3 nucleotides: TGTGCCAGCAGCCTGGAAGTTGGACAGGGGGCGCGGGGGGAGCTGTTTTTT. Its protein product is CASSLEVGQGARGELFF.

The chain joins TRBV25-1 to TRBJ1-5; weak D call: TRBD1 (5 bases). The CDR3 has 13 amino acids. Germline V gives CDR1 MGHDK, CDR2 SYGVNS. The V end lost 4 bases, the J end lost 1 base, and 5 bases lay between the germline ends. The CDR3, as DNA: TGTGCCAGCAGTGCAGGGAGCAATCAGCCCCAGCATTTT. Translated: CASSAGSNQPQHF.

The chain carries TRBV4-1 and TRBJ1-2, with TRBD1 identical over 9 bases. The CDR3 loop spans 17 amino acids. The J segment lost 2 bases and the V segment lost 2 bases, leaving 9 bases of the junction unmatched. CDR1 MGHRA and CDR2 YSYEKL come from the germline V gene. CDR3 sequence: CASSQLIQTGGNYGYTF. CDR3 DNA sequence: TGCGCCAGCAGCCAACTCATACAAACAGGGGGCAACTATGGCTACACCTTC.

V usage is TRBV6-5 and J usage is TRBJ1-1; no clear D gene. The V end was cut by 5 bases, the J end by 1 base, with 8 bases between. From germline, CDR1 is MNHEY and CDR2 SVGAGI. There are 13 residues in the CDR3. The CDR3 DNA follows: TGTGCCAGCAGTCTTGCGGCGAACACTGAAGCTTTCTTT. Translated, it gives CASSLAANTEAFF.

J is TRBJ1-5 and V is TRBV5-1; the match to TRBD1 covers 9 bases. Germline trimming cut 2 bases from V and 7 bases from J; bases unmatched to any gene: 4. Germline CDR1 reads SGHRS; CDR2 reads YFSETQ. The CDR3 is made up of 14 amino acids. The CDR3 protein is CASSFTGGGQPQHF. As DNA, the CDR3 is TGCGCCAGCAGCTTTACAGGGGGCGGGCAGCCCCAGCATTTT. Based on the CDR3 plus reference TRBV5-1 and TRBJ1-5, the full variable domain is KAGVTQTPRYLIKTRGQQVTLSCSPISGHRSVSWYQQTPGQGLQFLFEYFSETQRNKGNFPGRFSGRQFSNSRSEMNVSTLELGDSALYLCASSFTGGGQPQHFGDGTRLSIL.

In DNA, the CDR3 is TGTGCCAGCAGCGTAGCTAGCGGGGAACAAGAGACCCAGTACTTC. Amino acids: CASSVASGEQETQYF. This chain links TRBV9 with TRBJ2-5; TRBD2 agrees at 9 bases. Germline loops: CDR1 SGDLS, CDR2 YYNGEE. Trimming took 0 bases from V and 2 from J; bases not matched to a gene: 2. The CDR3 length is 15 residues.

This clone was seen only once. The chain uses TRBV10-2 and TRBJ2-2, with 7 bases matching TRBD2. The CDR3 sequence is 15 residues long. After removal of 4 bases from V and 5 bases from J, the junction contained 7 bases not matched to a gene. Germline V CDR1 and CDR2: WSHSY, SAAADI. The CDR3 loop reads CASSGERGVTGELFF. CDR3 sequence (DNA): TGCGCCAGCAGTGGGGAACGGGGGGTGACCGGGGAGCTGTTTTTT.

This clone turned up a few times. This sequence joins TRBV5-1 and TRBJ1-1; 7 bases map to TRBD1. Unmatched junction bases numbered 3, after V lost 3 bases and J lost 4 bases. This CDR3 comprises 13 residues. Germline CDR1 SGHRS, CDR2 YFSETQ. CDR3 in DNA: TGCGCCAGCAGCTCGGGACAGATCACTGAAGCTTTCTTT. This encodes CASSSGQITEAFF.

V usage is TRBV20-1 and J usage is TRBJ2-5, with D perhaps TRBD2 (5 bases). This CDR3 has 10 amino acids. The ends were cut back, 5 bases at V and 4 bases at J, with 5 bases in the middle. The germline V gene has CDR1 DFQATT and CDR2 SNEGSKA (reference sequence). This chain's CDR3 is CSAGLETQYF. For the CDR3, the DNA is TGCAGTGCTGGACTAGAGACCCAGTACTTC.